This note documents a single T cell receptor (beta chain) sequence. The antigen this receptor binds is unknown. No quality values exist for individual bases; no much larger clone is one base distant. CDR1 is given as SGDLS and CDR2 as YYNGEE, both from the germline V gene. At the junction V is shortened by 4 bases and J by 2 bases, with 15 bases in between. Its CDR3 holds 15 amino acids, cysteine through phenylalanine. Only the CDR3 DNA stays, 45 bases, in frame from base 1. The sample originates from a study of control samples from healthy donors and cancer patients (TCRdb year 2020). Libraries were made using the immunoSEQ multiplex PCR assay. TCRdb mirrors the immuneACCESS table, restricted to in-frame sequences. Some clones are absent from its copies; in checked studies, under half trace to an unresolved V gene, and the reason for the others is unknown. Counted in this sample were around 70,000 clones; about 94% of them appeared once. The ten largest clones capture 2.8% of the sample.

The chain joins TRBV9 to TRBJ1-2; a tentative D call is TRBD1 (5 bases match). This TCR came from a woman in her 30s in good health. The sequenced sample consisted of blood. The sequenced DNA: TGTGCCAGCAGCCCCCGATCGACAGAAAACTATGGCTACACCTTC. This encodes CASSPRSTENYGYTF.